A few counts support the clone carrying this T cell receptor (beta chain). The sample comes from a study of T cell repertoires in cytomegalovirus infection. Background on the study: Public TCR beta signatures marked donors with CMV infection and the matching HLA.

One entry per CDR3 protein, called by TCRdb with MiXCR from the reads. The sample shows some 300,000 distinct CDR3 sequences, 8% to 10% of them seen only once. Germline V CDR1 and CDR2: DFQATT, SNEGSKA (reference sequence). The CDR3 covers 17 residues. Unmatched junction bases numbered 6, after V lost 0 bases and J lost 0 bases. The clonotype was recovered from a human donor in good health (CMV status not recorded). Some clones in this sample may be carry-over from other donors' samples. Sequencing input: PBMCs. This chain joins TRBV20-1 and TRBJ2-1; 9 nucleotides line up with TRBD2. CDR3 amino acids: CSARDSSGAFSYNEQFF. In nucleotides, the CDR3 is TGCAGTGCTAGAGATTCTAGCGGGGCATTCTCCTACAATGAGCAGTTCTTC.